A single sample is the source of the 17 T cell receptor beta chains below, sequenced in a study of shared clonotypes between healthy human individuals. Method: immunoSEQ multiplex PCR; TCRdb's copy keeps in-frame clones and lacks some. The sample holds about 2.5 million clones, around 90% seen once. Sequencing used naive CD4+ T cells from PBMCs. Indicated subset: CD45RA+ positively selected. The source is a man aged 18 to 29 in good health. Some clones in this sample may be carry-over from other donors' samples.

Only a few counts were recorded for this clone. This chain uses TRBV19 with TRBJ1-5; TRBD1 matches at 7 bases. Germline CDR1 LNHDA, CDR2 SQIVND (reference sequence). The CDR3 covers 13 residues. J was trimmed by 4 bases and V by 8 bases; bases with no gene match: 5. CDR3 DNA sequence: TGTGCCAGTCACAGGGGTTGGAATCAGCCCCAGCATTTT. Amino acids: CASHRGWNQPQHF.

Written as DNA, the CDR3 is TGTGCCAGCAGTGAGAGACAGCCCGGCTACGAGCAGTACTTC. Amino acids: CASSERQPGYEQYF. V and J are TRBV6-6 and TRBJ2-7, with a tentative D call TRBD1 (5 bases). The CDR3 is made up of 14 amino acids. Per germline, CDR1 MNHNY and CDR2 SVGAGI (reference sequence). Trimming removed 5 bases at V and 3 bases at J, with 14 bases between.

As for this clone: The same CDR3 can be traced to other DNA sequences in this sample. V is TRBV5-1 and J is TRBJ2-3; 15 positions agree with TRBD2. The CDR3 consists of 16 residues. Germline V lookup: CDR1 SGHRS, CDR2 YFSETQ. The V gene end was trimmed by 3 bases and the J gene end by 5 bases; junction bases not matched to a gene: 4. The CDR3 DNA follows: TGCGCCAGCAGCTCAGGACTAGCGGGAGGGGTAGATACGCAGTATTTT. It specifies CASSSGLAGGVDTQYF.

V gene TRBV5-6 combines with J gene TRBJ2-7, with D maybe TRBD2 (7 bases). Trimming removed 4 bases from V and 4 bases from J, with 15 bases in between. The germline gives CDR1 SGHDT, CDR2 YYEEEE. There are 14 residues in the CDR3. CDR3 nucleotides: TGTGCCAGCAGCGTGACGGGGGGCAGGTACGAGCAGTACTTC. This gives the protein CASSVTGGRYEQYF.

The CDR3 sequence: CASRWDRAGSYEQYF. CDR3 sequence (DNA): TGTGCCAGCAGGTGGGACAGGGCAGGCTCCTACGAGCAGTACTTC. The chain uses TRBV2 and TRBJ2-7, with 9 bases matching TRBD1. Germline V gene data show CDR1 as SNHLY and CDR2 as FYNNEI. The CDR3 spans 15 residues. The V and J ends lost 6 bases and 0 bases, in that order; junction bases with no gene match: 6.

As for this clone: Additional DNA sequences in this sample encode the identical CDR3. This chain links TRBV19 with TRBJ1-2, with 8 positions matching TRBD1. The V gene's germline CDR1 is LNHDA and CDR2 SQIVND (reference sequence). The CDR3 sequence is 13 residues long. Trimming cost V 5 bases and J 2 bases; bases outside gene matches: 1. The CDR3 DNA reads TGTGCCAGTAGTCGGACAGGGAACTATGGCTACACCTTC. It is translated as CASSRTGNYGYTF.

This chain uses TRBV5-6 with TRBJ2-5; D might be TRBD2 (6 bases). The V end lost 2 bases, the J end lost 2 bases, and 16 bases lay between the germline ends. Germline CDR1 SGHDT, CDR2 YYEEEE. The CDR3 runs 16 residues. The CDR3 DNA is TGTGCCAGCAGCTTCCCAGGGTGGACTATTCAAGAGACCCAGTACTTC. It is translated as CASSFPGWTIQETQYF.

This chain uses TRBV11-3 with TRBJ1-2; weak D call: TRBD1 (6 bases). V was cut by 3 bases and J by 10 bases, with 24 bases left in between. The length of the CDR3 is 16 residues. Germline V CDR1 and CDR2: SGHNT, YENEEA. The DNA of the CDR3 is TGTGCCAGCAGCTTCTCTCCCAAAACAGGGACTAAGGACTACACCTTC. Protein: CASSFSPKTGTKDYTF.

The chain links TRBV7-3 to TRBJ2-1; 9 bases line up with TRBD2. CDR1 SGHTA and CDR2 FQGTGA come from the germline V gene. Unmatched junction bases numbered 13, after V lost 5 bases and J lost 8 bases. The CDR3 consists of 16 residues. CDR3 sequence reads: CASSANRGLAGDEQFF. As DNA, the CDR3 is TGTGCCAGCAGCGCGAACCGGGGACTAGCAGGTGATGAGCAGTTCTTC.

This clone came up a few times. For the CDR3, the DNA is TGTGCCAGCAGTGGAACCGGGACTAGCCGGGTCGGGAAGCAGTTCTTC. Its translation: CASSGTGTSRVGKQFF. V is TRBV6-1 and J is TRBJ2-1; 9 bases align to TRBD2. CDR1 is MNHNS, CDR2 SASEGT, per germline. The trim removed 4 bases at V and 11 bases at J, leaving 15 bases unmatched. This CDR3 has 16 amino acids.

The table lists this clone with a count of one. This rearrangement joins TRBV30 to TRBJ1-1, with D hard to call. Germline V gene data show CDR1 as GTSNPN and CDR2 as SVGIG (reference sequence). The CDR3 length is 13 residues. Trimming took 4 bases from V and 4 from J, leaving 13 bases between them. CDR3 in amino acids: CAWTSSEGTEAFF. The CDR3 bases are TGTGCCTGGACTTCGTCGGAGGGCACTGAAGCTTTCTTT. Full variable domain (rest looked up from reference TRBV30 and TRBJ1-1): SQTIHQWPATLVQPVGSPLSLECTVEGTSNPNLYWYRQAAGRGLQLLFYSVGIGQISSEVPQNLSASRPQDRQFILSSKKLLLSDSGFYLCAWTSSEGTEAFFGQGTRLTVV.

The chain couples TRBV5-1 to TRBJ2-3, with D possibly TRBD1 on 6 matching bases. Per the germline V gene, CDR1 is SGHRS and CDR2 is YFSETQ. This CDR3 comprises 14 residues. Trimming took off 1 base at V and 5 bases at J, with 11 bases between the two ends. CDR3 in DNA: TGCGCCAGCAGCTTGTTTGCAGGGGAAGATACGCAGTATTTT. The encoded protein is CASSLFAGEDTQYF.

The chain joins TRBV7-2 to TRBJ1-2; 7 bases map to TRBD1. There are 16 residues in the CDR3. Per germline, CDR1 SGHTA and CDR2 FQGNSA. The V segment lost 1 base and the J segment 5 bases; nucleotides outside the gene matches: 10. DNA for the CDR3: TGTGCCAGCAGCTTAGGCGGGACAGCCGAATATTATGGCTACACCTTC. This translates into CASSLGGTAEYYGYTF.

V usage is TRBV18 and J usage is TRBJ1-3; no definite D call. Germline values: CDR1 KGHSH, CDR2 LQKENI. Trimming shortened V by 6 bases and J by 0 bases, and 12 bases separated the two germline ends. The CDR3 runs 15 residues. CDR3 nucleotides: TGTGCCAGCTCGCCCGAACTGAGCTCTGGAAACACCATATATTTT. Translating gives CASSPELSSGNTIYF.

The rearrangement links TRBV4-1 to TRBJ2-2; tentatively, D is TRBD2 (5 bases). Germline V gene lookup returns CDR1 MGHRA and CDR2 YSYEKL. CDR3 size: 16 residues. V was clipped by 1 base and J by 3 bases, with 12 bases between them. The CDR3: CASSQGSRRDTGELFF. CDR3 nucleotide sequence: TGCGCCAGCAGCCAAGGGTCTCGGCGGGACACCGGGGAGCTGTTTTTT.

The V and J genes are TRBV7-3 and TRBJ2-2; 9 bases line up with TRBD2. The CDR3 loop spans 16 amino acids. In germline, CDR1 is SGHTA, CDR2 FQGTGA. Losses at the gene ends were 2 bases for V and 0 bases for J; bases not matched to a gene: 1. The CDR3 reads CASSLLAGPNTGELFF. In nucleotides, the CDR3 is TGTGCCAGCAGCTTACTAGCGGGGCCGAACACCGGGGAGCTGTTTTTT.

This clone was detected a few times. Other DNA sequences within the sample encode an identical CDR3. This chain uses TRBV28 with TRBJ1-3; D might be TRBD1 (6 bases). V was shortened by 6 bases and J by 4 bases, with 13 bases between the two germline ends. The CDR3 is 14 residues long. Germline loops: CDR1 MDHEN, CDR2 SYDVKM. The CDR3 region has the DNA TGTGCCAGCAGCCTAGGGGGTCCGGGAAACACCATATATTTT. Translated: CASSLGGPGNTIYF.